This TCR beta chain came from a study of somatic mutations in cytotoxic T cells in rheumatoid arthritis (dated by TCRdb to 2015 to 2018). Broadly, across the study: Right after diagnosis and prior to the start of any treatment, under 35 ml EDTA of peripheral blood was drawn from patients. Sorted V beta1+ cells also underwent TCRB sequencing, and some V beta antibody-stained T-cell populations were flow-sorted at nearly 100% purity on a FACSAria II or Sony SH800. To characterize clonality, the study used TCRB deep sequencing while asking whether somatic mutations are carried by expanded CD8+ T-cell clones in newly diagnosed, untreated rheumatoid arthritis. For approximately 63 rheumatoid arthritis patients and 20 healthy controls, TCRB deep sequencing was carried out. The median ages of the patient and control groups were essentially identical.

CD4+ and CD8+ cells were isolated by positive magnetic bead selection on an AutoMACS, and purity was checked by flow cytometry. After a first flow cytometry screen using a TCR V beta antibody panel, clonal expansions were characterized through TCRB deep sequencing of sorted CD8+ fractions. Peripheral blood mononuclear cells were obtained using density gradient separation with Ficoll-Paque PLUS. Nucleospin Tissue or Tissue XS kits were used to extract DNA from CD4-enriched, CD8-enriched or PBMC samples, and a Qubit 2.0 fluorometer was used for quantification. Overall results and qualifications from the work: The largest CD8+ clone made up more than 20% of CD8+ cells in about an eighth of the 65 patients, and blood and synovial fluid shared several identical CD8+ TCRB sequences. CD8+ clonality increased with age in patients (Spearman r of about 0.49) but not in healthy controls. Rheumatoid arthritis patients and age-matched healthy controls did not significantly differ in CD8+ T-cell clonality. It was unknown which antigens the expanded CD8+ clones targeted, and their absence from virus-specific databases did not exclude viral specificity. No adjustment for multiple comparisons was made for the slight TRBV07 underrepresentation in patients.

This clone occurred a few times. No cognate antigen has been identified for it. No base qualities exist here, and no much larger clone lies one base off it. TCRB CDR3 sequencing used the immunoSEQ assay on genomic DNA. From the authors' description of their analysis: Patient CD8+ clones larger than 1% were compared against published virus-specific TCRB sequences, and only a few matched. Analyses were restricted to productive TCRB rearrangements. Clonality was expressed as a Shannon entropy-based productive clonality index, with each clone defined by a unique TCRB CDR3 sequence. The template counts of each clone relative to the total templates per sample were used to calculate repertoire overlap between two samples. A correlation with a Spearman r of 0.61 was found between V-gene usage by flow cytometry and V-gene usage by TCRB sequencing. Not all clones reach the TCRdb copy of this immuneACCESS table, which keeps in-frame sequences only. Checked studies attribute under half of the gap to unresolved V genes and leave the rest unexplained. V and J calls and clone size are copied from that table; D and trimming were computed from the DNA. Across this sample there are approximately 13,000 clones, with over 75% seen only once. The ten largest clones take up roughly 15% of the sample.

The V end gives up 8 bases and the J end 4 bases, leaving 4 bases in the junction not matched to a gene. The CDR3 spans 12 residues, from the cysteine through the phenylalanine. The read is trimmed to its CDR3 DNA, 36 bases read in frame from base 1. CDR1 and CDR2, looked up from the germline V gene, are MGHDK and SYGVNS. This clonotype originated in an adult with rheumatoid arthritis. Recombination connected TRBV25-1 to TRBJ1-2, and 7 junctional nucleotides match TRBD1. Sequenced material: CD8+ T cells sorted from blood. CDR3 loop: CASQGGSYGYTF. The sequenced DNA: TGTGCCAGCCAGGGGGGGAGCTATGGCTACACCTTC.